This TCR beta chain originates from a study of regulatory T cells in long-lasting Graves disease. This clonotype was counted at least ten times. As for time point: newly diagnosed GD, antithyroid drugs for less than 3 months. RNA isolated from PBMCs was used to make the TCR library. The CDR3 runs 17 residues. Germline trimming cut 1 base from V and 5 bases from J; bases unmatched to any gene: 11. Germline V gives CDR1 MNHNS, CDR2 SASEGT. To make TCR beta libraries, researchers used iRepertoire HTBI primers and Arm-PCR of CDR3 regions. Via MiXCR, TCRdb re-called the multiplex PCR reads, giving one row per CDR3 protein. Of roughly 400,000 distinct CDR3 sequences listed, about 15% were seen once; the top ten hold approximately 22%. These data were also reused for a study on T cells in Graves' hyperthyroidism and ophthalmopathy. Turning to that study: HTBI primers were the set used in a first-round RT-PCR of the TCR CDR3.

The rearrangement joins TRBV6-1 to TRBJ2-1, with 7 bases identical to TRBD1. This TCR derives from a young woman with Graves disease. The source material was peripheral blood mononuclear cells (PBMCs), sampled at new diagnosis, from a patient treated with antithyroid drugs. CDR3 residues: CASSEVGDRWGNNEQFF. The DNA for the CDR3 is TGTGCCAGCAGTGAAGTGGGGGACAGATGGGGAAACAATGAGCAGTTCTTC.